The T cell receptor beta chain described here comes from a study of blood T cell repertoires in COVID-19. Study-level information: Acute and convalescent COVID-19 specimens originated in the United States, Italy and Spain.

In terms of age and location, participants ranged from roughly 18 to 90 years and lived in 24 US areas. Recovered status applied to Cohort 3 donors who had two consecutive negative PCRs. It also applied to those with clearance or with symptom resolution. This CDR3 has 13 amino acids. V lost 4 bases and J lost 8; bases outside the gene matches: 2. Sequencing used immunoSEQ multiplex PCR; TCRdb keeps in-frame clones, though not all of them. The repertoire consists of 190,000 or so clones, with about 85% occurring once and the leading ten covering about 19%. This chain connects TRBV12-3 or TRBV12-4 to TRBJ1-4; 9 bases agree with TRBD1. Material: PBMCs or T cells enriched from blood (not recorded which). This clonotype was obtained from a middle-aged man who had recovered from COVID-19. The CDR3 DNA reads TGTGCCAGCAGTTGGGACAGGGCGGAAAAACTGTTTTTT. This gives the protein CASSWDRAEKLFF.